This TCR beta chain was found in a study of tumor-infiltrating lymphocytes in primary liver carcinoma. Study-wide results and limits: Against blood, tumors held a significantly higher top-250-clone fraction (p = 0.039). The study found tumor-adjacent and tumor-blood pairs overlapped less than tumor region pairs.

TCR beta cDNA was made from 500 ng total RNA with a constant-region primer. Amplification in three nested multiplex PCR rounds with slightly modified ARM-PCR gave rise to TCR beta libraries. TRBV1-TRBV30 forward and Cbeta reverse primers drove the first two roughly 9-cycle rounds. From the multiplex PCR reads, TCRdb called clonotypes with MiXCR, one entry per CDR3 protein. The top ten clones hold 5% to 6.5% of a sample with about 330,000 distinct CDR3 sequences, 65% of them seen once. CDR3 length: 13 amino acids. Germline V gives CDR1 SGHRS, CDR2 YFSETQ. Blood RNA came from unsorted whole blood; germline DNA was also extracted. Patients carried chronic HBV infection without prior treatment. As for this clonotype: Antigen specificity is unknown. A read error may produce the germline difference seen at one junction end.

The chain uses TRBV5-1 and TRBJ1-2, with D hard to call. This TCR derives from a man aged 35-49 years with primary liver carcinoma and hepatitis B virus infection. What was sequenced was peripheral blood. CDR3 region: CSSSLSEDYVYTF. CDR3 coding DNA: TGCTCCAGCAGCTTGAGCGAGGACTATGTCTACACCTTC.